This TCR beta chain is drawn from a study of T cells in Graves' hyperthyroidism and ophthalmopathy. This clonotype was counted at least ten times. The V gene lost 9 bases and the J gene lost 4 bases, with 12 bases spanning the gap. This CDR3 has 12 amino acids. The germline gives CDR1 LNHDA, CDR2 SQIVND (reference sequence). RNA transcripts gave rise to amplified TCR beta CDR3 regions. A first-round RT-PCR of the TCR CDR3 used the HTBI primer set. TCRdb re-called the multiplex PCR reads with MiXCR, one entry per CDR3 protein. Of under 650,000 distinct CDR3 sequences listed, about 16% are singletons. The V call is TRBV19, the J call TRBJ1-2, with D tentatively TRBD1 (5 bases). The TCR originated in a woman between 25 and 40 years old with Graves' hyperthyroidism. Sample: blood. For the CDR3, the DNA is TGTGCCAGCACCTCCGACAGCTATGGCTACACCTTC. Its translation is CASTSDSYGYTF. Filled out from reference TRBV19 and TRBJ1-2, the complete variable domain reads DGGITQSPKYLFRKEGQNVTLSCEQNLNHDAMYWYRQDPGQGLRLIYYSQIVNDFQKGDIAEGYSVSREKKESFPLTVTSAQKNPTAFYLCASTSDSYGYTFGSGTRLTVV.